This record concerns one T cell receptor beta chain sequence. This sample was taken from a study of shared clonotypes between healthy human individuals. The V gene lost 2 bases and the J gene lost 3 bases, with 10 bases spanning the gap. The germline gives CDR1 SGHTA, CDR2 FQGTGA. CDR3 length: 14 residues. Clones were sequenced by immunoSEQ multiplex PCR, and TCRdb holds only the in-frame ones, with some missing. The sample includes 2 million to 2.5 million clones, less than 95% of them seen just once. This chain uses TRBV7-3 with TRBJ1-1, with D maybe TRBD1 (6 bases). Source material: naive CD4+ T cells from PBMCs. Subset given: CD45RA+ positively selected. The clonotype originates from a man between 18 and 29 years old in good health. Some clones in this sample may be carry-over from other donors' samples. CDR3 in amino acids: CASSLSPGDTEAFF. The CDR3 region has the DNA TGTGCCAGCAGCTTATCCCCAGGGGACACTGAAGCTTTCTTT. Drawing the rest from reference TRBV7-3 and TRBJ1-1, the complete variable domain is GAGVSQTPSNKVTEKGKYVELRCDPISGHTALYWYRQSLGQGPEFLIYFQGTGAADDSGLPNDRFFAVRPEGSVSTLKIQRTERGDSAVYLCASSLSPGDTEAFFGQGTRLTVV.